These 28 T cell receptor beta chains were sequenced from one sample in a study of T cell changes during pregnancy in multiple sclerosis. Some clones are missing from TCRdb's copy, which holds only in-frame ones; the method was immunoSEQ multiplex PCR. The table records under 95,000 clones, about nine tenths of them present only once. This specimen consisted of CD4+ T cells from peripheral blood mononuclear cells, obtained before pregnancy. The origin of the receptors is a female donor with multiple sclerosis, enrolled in a pregnancy study.

CDR3 bases: TGTGCCAGCAGTCTCGACAGGTCAGCGTACGAGCAGTACTTC. It specifies CASSLDRSAYEQYF. The chain joins TRBV2 to TRBJ2-7, with a tentative D call TRBD1 (6 bases). This CDR3 contains 14 residues. The V gene lost 5 bases and the J gene lost 4 bases, with 15 bases spanning the gap. In germline, CDR1 is SNHLY, CDR2 FYNNEI.

CDR3 sequence (DNA): TGCGCCAGCAGCTTAGGCGGGACAGAGAGCAATCAGCCCCAGCATTTT. Translation: CASSLGGTESNQPQHF. The V call is TRBV5-1, the J call TRBJ1-5, with 7 bases identical to TRBD1. The CDR3 consists of 16 residues. Germline-derived CDR1 and CDR2 are SGHRS and YFSETQ. J was trimmed by 1 base and V by 2 bases; bases with no gene match: 6.

This CDR3 is CAWSTGGRGQPQHF. In DNA, the CDR3 is TGTGCCTGGAGTACAGGGGGCCGAGGACAGCCCCAGCATTTT. The V gene is TRBV30, the J gene TRBJ1-5, with 9 bases lining up with TRBD1. This CDR3 region has 14 residues. The V and J ends lost 2 bases and 7 bases, in that order; junction bases with no gene match: 6. Looked up from germline, CDR1 is GTSNPN and CDR2 is SVGIG (reference sequence). Supplemented by reference TRBV30 and TRBJ1-5, the full variable domain reads SQTIHQWPATLVQPVGSPLSLECTVEGTSNPNLYWYRQAAGRGLQLLFYSVGIGQISSEVPQNLSASRPQDRQFILSSKKLLLSDSGFYLCAWSTGGRGQPQHFGDGTRLSIL.

V is TRBV6-1 and J is TRBJ1-4, with 9 positions matching TRBD1. With 5 bases clipped from V and 5 bases from J, the junction kept 3 bases outside the gene matches. Germline V CDR1 and CDR2: MNHNS, SASEGT. The CDR3 is 14 amino acids. As DNA, the CDR3 is TGTGCCAGCAGTTTGACAGGGGGAAATGAAAAACTGTTTTTT. Its translation: CASSLTGGNEKLFF.

The rearrangement uses TRBV27 and TRBJ2-1; 11 positions agree with TRBD2. V shed 4 bases, J shed 5 bases, and the junction held 10 bases outside the gene matches. The CDR3 is 17 amino acids. CDR1 is MNHEY and CDR2 is SMNVEV in the germline V gene (reference sequence). CDR3 protein: CASSSLVTSGSHNEQFF. The CDR3 DNA is TGTGCCAGCAGTTCCCTGGTAACTAGCGGGAGTCACAATGAGCAGTTCTTC.

This chain links TRBV2 with TRBJ1-4; no definite D call. The CDR3 consists of 14 residues. Germline V CDR1 and CDR2: SNHLY, FYNNEI. Trimming removed 8 bases at V and 7 bases at J, with 17 bases between. The CDR3 DNA follows: TGTGCCAGCTTGTACGGGATGCGAGGTGAAAAACTGTTTTTT. Translated, it gives CASLYGMRGEKLFF.

V gene TRBV7-2 combines with J gene TRBJ2-2; TRBD1 is a possible D gene (6 bases). The CDR3 has 15 amino acids. Trimming removed 4 bases at V and 6 bases at J, with 15 bases between. CDR1 is SGHTA and CDR2 is FQGNSA in the germline V gene. CDR3: CASSWGLRVAGELFF. The CDR3 DNA sequence: TGTGCCAGCAGCTGGGGGCTCCGAGTGGCCGGGGAGCTGTTTTTT.

The rearrangement uses TRBV7-8 and TRBJ2-1, with TRBD1 matching 9 bases. With 5 bases clipped from V and 4 bases from J, the junction kept 9 bases outside the gene matches. CDR1 and CDR2 (germline): SGHVS, FQNEAQ. The CDR3 has 16 amino acids. This CDR3 is CASSLRDRVSYNEQFF. CDR3 sequence (DNA): TGTGCCAGCAGCCTGAGGGACAGGGTGTCTTACAATGAGCAGTTCTTC.

The chain recombines TRBV19 with TRBJ2-1, with 9 bases lining up with TRBD1. The J segment lost 6 bases and the V segment lost 10 bases, leaving 13 bases of the junction unmatched. CDR1 is LNHDA, CDR2 SQIVND, per germline (reference sequence). This CDR3 is built from 15 residues. CDR3 DNA sequence: TGTGCCACCCTGGTGAGGGGACAGGGCAGCAATGAGCAGTTCTTC. Encoded protein: CATLVRGQGSNEQFF.

The chain recombines TRBV18 with TRBJ2-7; D is possibly TRBD2 (6 bases). Germline CDR1 is KGHSH and CDR2 is LQKENI. This CDR3 has 15 amino acids. V lost 2 bases and J 0 bases, leaving 11 bases between the germline ends. CDR3 amino acids: CASSPSEGSSYEQYF. The CDR3 DNA follows: TGTGCCAGCTCACCATCGGAGGGAAGCTCCTACGAGCAGTACTTC.

This clone was recorded only once. This rearrangement joins TRBV28 to TRBJ2-3; no definite D call. The CDR3 sequence is 13 residues long. Trimming stripped 8 bases from V and 6 bases from J, with 15 bases between. CDR1 is MDHEN and CDR2 is SYDVKM in the germline V gene. The CDR3 loop is CASRLASLDTQYF. The CDR3 region has the DNA TGTGCCAGCCGGTTGGCTAGTCTCGATACGCAGTATTTT.

V and J are TRBV12-5 and TRBJ2-3; tentatively, D is TRBD2 (5 bases). CDR3 length: 12 residues. Germline lookup yields CDR1 LGHNT and CDR2 FRNRAP. V was shortened by 3 bases and J by 7 bases, with 8 bases between the two germline ends. The DNA of the CDR3 is TGTGCTAGTGGTTTAGCGGCGCATACGCAGTATTTT. Translated, it gives CASGLAAHTQYF.

This chain links TRBV19 with TRBJ2-7; 9 nucleotides agree with TRBD2. Germline trimming cut 5 bases from V and 2 bases from J; bases unmatched to any gene: 13. The V gene's germline CDR1 is LNHDA and CDR2 SQIVND (reference sequence). The CDR3 spans 17 residues. CDR3 bases: TGTGCCAGTAGTCCGGGCGGGAGGGCCGGAGATCCCTACGAGCAGTACTTC. Residues: CASSPGGRAGDPYEQYF. The complete variable domain, with remaining parts taken from reference TRBV19 and TRBJ2-7, reads DGGITQSPKYLFRKEGQNVTLSCEQNLNHDAMYWYRQDPGQGLRLIYYSQIVNDFQKGDIAEGYSVSREKKESFPLTVTSAQKNPTAFYLCASSPGGRAGDPYEQYFGPGTRLTVT.

V is TRBV2 and J is TRBJ1-4; D is uncertain. CDR3 length equals 13 residues. Germline V gene lookup returns CDR1 SNHLY and CDR2 FYNNEI. With 7 bases removed from V and 2 bases from J, the gap between germline ends came to 8 bases. Here the CDR3 reads CASKGGTNEKLFF. CDR3 bases: TGTGCCAGCAAGGGAGGGACTAATGAAAAACTGTTTTTT.

V is TRBV4-3 and J is TRBJ2-3; maybe TRBD1 (5 bases). CDR3 length equals 14 residues. V was shortened by 5 bases and J by 5 bases, with 14 bases between the two germline ends. Germline-derived CDR1 and CDR2 are LGHNA and YSLEER. Here the CDR3 DNA reads TGCGCCAGCAGCGCGGCAGGGTCAGGAGATACGCAGTATTTT. Protein product: CASSAAGSGDTQYF.

The chain carries TRBV5-6 and TRBJ2-7; TRBD2 agrees at 14 bases. CDR1 and CDR2 from the germline V gene are SGHDT and YYEEEE. The CDR3 spans 15 residues. J lost 6 bases, V lost 4 bases, and 6 bases had no gene match. The CDR3 here is CASSRRLAGGGEQYF. The CDR3 DNA sequence: TGTGCCAGCAGCCGTAGACTAGCGGGGGGGGGCGAGCAGTACTTC. Looking up the rest from reference TRBV5-6 and TRBJ2-7 gives the full variable domain: DAGVTQSPTHLIKTRGQQVTLRCSPKSGHDTVSWYQQALGQGPQFIFQYYEEEERQRGNFPDRFSGHQFPNYSSELNVNALLLGDSALYLCASSRRLAGGGEQYFGPGTRLTVT.

This chain connects TRBV20-1 to TRBJ1-1, with TRBD1 matching 9 bases. This CDR3 has 11 residues. Per the germline V gene, CDR1 is DFQATT and CDR2 is SNEGSKA (reference sequence). V dropped 5 bases and J dropped 12; count of bases not matched to a gene: 7. The DNA of the CDR3 is TGCAGTGCTTCCGGGACAGGGAGAACTTTCTTT. This codes for CSASGTGRTFF.

V gene TRBV7-2 combines with J gene TRBJ1-3; D is ambiguous. The CDR3 extends over 15 amino acids. Per germline, CDR1 SGHTA and CDR2 FQGNSA. With 1 base removed from V and 1 base from J, the gap between germline ends came to 8 bases. The CDR3 reads CASSLERVSGNTIYF. CDR3 coding DNA: TGTGCCAGCAGCTTAGAGAGGGTATCTGGAAACACCATATATTTT. Using reference TRBV7-2 and TRBJ1-3 for the parts outside the CDR3, the full variable domain is GAGVSQSPSNKVTEKGKDVELRCDPISGHTALYWYRQSLGQGLEFLIYFQGNSAPDKSGLPSDRFSAERTGGSVSTLTIQRTQQEDSAVYLCASSLERVSGNTIYFGEGSWLTVV.

V is TRBV7-2 and J is TRBJ2-7, with TRBD2 matching 11 bases. Germline loops: CDR1 SGHTA, CDR2 FQGNSA. The CDR3 length is 15 residues. V lost 7 bases, J lost 2 bases, and 7 bases stayed unmatched. The CDR3 DNA sequence: TGTGCCAGCACTCAAACTAGCGGGGGAGCCTACGAGCAGTACTTC. Translation: CASTQTSGGAYEQYF.

This chain connects TRBV9 to TRBJ2-1; 10 bases are a match to TRBD2. V shed 5 bases, J shed 9 bases, and the junction held 5 bases outside the gene matches. CDR1 and CDR2 from the germline V gene are SGDLS and YYNGEE. The CDR3 extends over 13 amino acids. CDR3 loop: CASRSGREGEQFF. The CDR3 nucleotides read TGTGCCAGCAGGAGCGGGAGGGAGGGTGAGCAGTTCTTC. Using reference TRBV9 and TRBJ2-1 for the parts outside the CDR3, the full variable domain is DSGVTQTPKHLITATGQRVTLRCSPRSGDLSVYWYQQSLDQGLQFLIQYYNGEERAKGNILERFSAQQFPDLHSELNLSSLELGDSALYFCASRSGREGEQFFGPGTRLTVL.

This clone was seen just once. CDR3 loop: CASSLGRSGWTGGEETQYF. CDR3 DNA: TGTGCCAGCAGCTTAGGTCGATCGGGGTGGACAGGGGGCGAAGAGACCCAGTACTTC. The rearrangement joins TRBV7-8 to TRBJ2-5; the match to TRBD1 covers 11 bases. Trimming took 1 base from V and 3 from J; bases not matched to a gene: 13. CDR1 is SGHVS, CDR2 FQNEAQ, per germline. The CDR3 loop spans 19 amino acids.

A few counts support this clone. The chain uses TRBV5-1 and TRBJ1-6; D is perhaps TRBD1 (6 bases). Between the trimmed V and J ends, which lost 2 bases and 7 bases, there was a span of 10 bases. This CDR3 is built from 14 residues. Germline CDR1 reads SGHRS; CDR2 reads YFSETQ. CDR3 sequence reads: CASSFGQPNSPLHF. The CDR3 nucleotides are TGCGCCAGCAGCTTCGGACAGCCGAATTCACCCCTCCACTTT.

The chain is built from TRBV9 and TRBJ2-7, with 10 bases identical to TRBD1. The CDR3 is 15 residues long. V shed 4 bases, J shed 6 bases, and the junction held 10 bases outside the gene matches. The V gene's germline CDR1 is SGDLS and CDR2 YYNGEE. This chain's CDR3 is CASSTSGTGAGEQYF. For the CDR3, the DNA is TGTGCCAGCAGCACCTCCGGGACAGGGGCGGGCGAGCAGTACTTC.

The V call is TRBV6-1, the J call TRBJ1-4; 7 nucleotides agree with TRBD1. After removal of 10 bases from V and 8 bases from J, the junction contained 16 bases not matched to a gene. The germline CDR1 and CDR2 sequences are MNHNS and SASEGT. The CDR3 covers 15 residues. Here the CDR3 DNA reads TGTGCCATCCTCAGCCTCGACAGGGCTTACGAAAAACTGTTTTTT. Protein: CAILSLDRAYEKLFF.

The rearrangement joins TRBV6-5 to TRBJ1-2, with 7 nucleotides matching TRBD1. The V gene's germline CDR1 is MNHEY and CDR2 SVGAGI. This CDR3 region has 14 residues. V shed 6 bases, J shed 7 bases, and the junction held 11 bases outside the gene matches. The CDR3 DNA is TGTGCCAGCAGCTCTTGGACAGGTCAAGCTGGCTACACCTTC. It encodes CASSSWTGQAGYTF.

The chain carries TRBV10-1 and TRBJ1-6; D not resolved. Deletions cut 5 bases from V and 8 bases from J, with 4 bases between. Germline-derived CDR1 and CDR2 are WNHNN and SYGVQD (reference sequence). The length of the CDR3 is 11 residues. CDR3 region: CASSSYSPLHF. The CDR3 region has the DNA TGCGCCAGCAGTTCTTATTCACCCCTCCACTTT.

The rearrangement joins TRBV5-4 to TRBJ2-3; TRBD2 aligns across 7 bases. Germline V gene data show CDR1 as SGHNT and CDR2 as YYREEE (reference sequence). V was pared by 4 bases and J by 0 bases, with 8 bases of the junction left unmatched. The CDR3 contains 16 residues. As DNA, the CDR3 is TGTGCCAGCAGCGCCTTAGCGGGTACAAGCACAGATACGCAGTATTTT. It yields the protein CASSALAGTSTDTQYF.

The V gene is TRBV6-1, the J gene TRBJ2-7; TRBD2 is a possible D gene (5 bases). The CDR3 is 12 amino acids. In germline, CDR1 is MNHNS, CDR2 SASEGT. V gave up 2 bases and J gave up 9 bases, with 11 bases separating them. CDR3 protein: CASSEHEGVQYF. Here the CDR3 DNA reads TGTGCCAGCAGTGAACACGAGGGAGTGCAGTACTTC.